The sequence of this T cell receptor (beta chain) was determined in a study of cytomegalovirus exposure and HLA in healthy donors. The CDR3 consists of 14 residues. Trimming left V 2 bases short and J 7 bases short, with 12 bases between. The germline V gene encodes CDR1 MDHEN and CDR2 SYDVKM. Study results and caveats: It was confirmed in vitro that three of the CMV-associated chains were specific for CMV antigens. Accurate HLA-A and HLA-B prediction from TCR beta sequences was reported for most subjects.

With regard to this clone: Its antigen is not identified.

Use of 60 Vbeta and 13 Jbeta primers characterized the PCR. Clones were read by immunoSEQ multiplex PCR, and TCRdb kept only the in-frame ones, dropping some. The top ten hold approximately 10% of the sample, which has some 140,000 clones, 70% to 85% seen once. The sequence came from a woman aged 50 to 60 in good health and CMV-seropositive. Specimen: PBMCs. The chain links TRBV28 to TRBJ1-3; the D is unclear. CDR3 protein: CASSLNLGVNTIYF. CDR3 nucleotides: TGTGCCAGCAGTTTAAATTTAGGAGTGAACACCATATATTTT. Combining the CDR3 with reference TRBV28 and TRBJ1-3 gives the whole variable domain DVKVTQSSRYLVKRTGEKVFLECVQDMDHENMFWYRQDPGLGLRLIYFSYDVKMKEKGDIPEGYSVSREKKERFSLILESASTNQTSMYLCASSLNLGVNTIYFGEGSWLTVV.